One TCR beta chain is described in this entry. The data derive from a study of blood T cell repertoires in COVID-19. Study in general: PBMCs, B-cell-depleted T cells, or T cells provided the cDNA or gDNA that made up the material.

The CDR3 loop spans 18 amino acids. CDR1 KGHSH and CDR2 LQKENI come from the germline V gene. Deletions cut 2 bases from V and 0 bases from J, with 18 bases between. Produced via immunoSEQ multiplex PCR; TCRdb's table is partial and in-frame only. The sample comprises some 270,000 clones, more than 75% of which are singletons, and about 10% rests with the top ten. The source is a man between 40 and 49 years old with active or convalescent COVID-19. Input material: peripheral blood. The chain couples TRBV18 to TRBJ2-3; possible D gene TRBD1, 5 bases. In DNA, the CDR3 is TGTGCCAGCTCACCATTCAGGGCCCACCGATCTAGCACAGATACGCAGTATTTT. It encodes CASSPFRAHRSSTDTQYF.